This TCR beta chain is drawn from a study of shared clonotypes between healthy human individuals. At the level of the study: Donors, aged 18 to 49, were a couple of women and three men.

Method: immunoSEQ multiplex PCR; TCRdb's copy keeps in-frame clones and lacks some. The data show 2,100,000 or so clones, approximately 95% seen once. V was shortened by 5 bases and J by 7 bases, with 17 bases between the two germline ends. Germline V gives CDR1 SGHNT, CDR2 YENEEA. The CDR3 consists of 14 residues. The sequencing sample was made of naive CD4+ T cells sorted from blood. Subset: CD45RA+ positively selected. The V gene is TRBV11-3, the J gene TRBJ2-5, with D perhaps being TRBD1 or TRBD2 (5 bases each). The clonotype comes from a man in his late teens or twenties in good health. The CDR3 DNA reads as TGTGCCAGCAGCGCCGGGGACCCTCTAGGGACCCAGTACTTC. The encoded protein is CASSAGDPLGTQYF. The entire variable domain, with the rest obtained from reference TRBV11-3 and TRBJ2-5, is as follows: EAGVVQSPRYKIIEKKQPVAFWCNPISGHNTLYWYLQNLGQGPELLIRYENEEAVDDSQLPKDRFSAERLKGVDSTLKIQPAELGDSAVYLCASSAGDPLGTQYFGPGTRLLVL.